The 5 T cell receptor beta chains given below trace back to one sample, sequenced in a study of graft-versus-host responses after intestinal transplantation. What these receptors recognize is not known. The protocol was immunoSEQ multiplex PCR, while the TCRdb copy is restricted to in-frame clones and leaves out a portion. The table lists about 93,000 clones, 85% to 95% of them singletons. This material consisted of unstimulated CD8+ T cells sorted from spleen or lymph node cells, taken before intestinal transplant. The receptor source for this set is a human donor who received an intestinal transplant.

The chain carries TRBV28 and TRBJ1-6, with 7 bases that match TRBD1. Germline assignment: CDR1 MDHEN and CDR2 SYDVKM. The length of the CDR3 is 15 residues. V lost 6 bases, J lost 6 bases, and 8 bases stayed unmatched. The CDR3 loop reads CASSRTGDFNSPLHF. CDR3 sequence (DNA): TGTGCCAGCAGCCGGACAGGAGACTTTAATTCACCCCTCCACTTT.

This clone appeared a single time. This chain connects TRBV27 to TRBJ2-2; no clear D gene. Trimming left V 6 bases short and J 3 bases short, with 32 bases between. Germline lookup yields CDR1 MNHEY and CDR2 SMNVEV (reference sequence). The CDR3 loop spans 21 amino acids. CDR3 nucleotide sequence: TGTGCCAGCAGCTCATATGAGGCCACGAACCAAGCAACGACGTACACCGGGGAGCTGTTTTTT. Residues: CASSSYEATNQATTYTGELFF.

The chain combines TRBV11-2 with TRBJ2-7; a possible D gene is TRBD2 (6 bases). Trimming took off 6 bases at V and 0 bases at J, with 9 bases between the two ends. CDR1 and CDR2 from the germline V gene are SGHAT and FQNNGV. This CDR3 region has 13 residues. The CDR3 DNA sequence: TGTGCCAGCAGTCCGACTAGCTCCTACGAGCAGTACTTC. This translates into CASSPTSSYEQYF.

This clone is a singleton in its sample. The rearrangement joins TRBV13 to TRBJ2-3, with 13 bases that match TRBD2. Trimming took 5 bases from V and 4 from J; bases not matched to a gene: 30. The CDR3 spans 24 residues. CDR1 is PRHDT, CDR2 FYEKMQ, per germline (reference sequence). CDR3 coding DNA: TGTGCCAGCAGCCCAAGCCTTGGACTAGCGGGGGACCCTAGCGGGGCGTTATCGGCAGATACGCAGTATTTT. It is translated as CASSPSLGLAGDPSGALSADTQYF. The full variable domain, completed using reference TRBV13 and TRBJ2-3, is AAGVIQSPRHLIKEKRETATLKCYPIPRHDTVYWYQQGPGQDPQFLISFYEKMQSDKGSIPDRFSAQQFSDYHSELNMSSLELGDSALYFCASSPSLGLAGDPSGALSADTQYFGPGTRLTVL.

V and J are TRBV30 and TRBJ1-6, with D perhaps matching TRBD1 (6 bases). CDR1 and CDR2 (germline): GTSNPN, SVGIG (reference sequence). Trimming took 0 bases from V and 11 from J, leaving 11 bases between them. CDR3 length: 13 residues. The CDR3: CAWSVQGNPPLHF. CDR3 bases: TGTGCCTGGAGTGTGCAGGGGAACCCACCCCTCCACTTT.